This T cell receptor (beta chain) was identified in a study of blood T cell repertoires in COVID-19. Repertoires were generated with immunoSEQ multiplex PCR, while TCRdb's copy carries only in-frame clones and drops some. Here the sample spans some 150,000 clones, roughly 87% being singletons. Specimen: PBMCs or T cells enriched from blood (not recorded which). The source of this sequence is a human donor with acute COVID-19. The donor label of this sample is uncertain.

Here the CDR3 reads CASSPTGTAEKLFF. The CDR3 coding sequence is TGTGCCAGCAGTCCAACCGGGACAGCCGAAAAACTGTTTTTT. The V call is TRBV6-5, the J call TRBJ1-4; TRBD1 matches at 7 bases. The germline CDR1 and CDR2 sequences are MNHEY and SVGAGI. This CDR3 spans 14 amino acids. Germline trimming cut 5 bases from V and 8 bases from J; bases unmatched to any gene: 8.